Listed below are T cell receptor beta chains from one sample, sequenced in a study of CD8+ T cells in alopecia areata. The assay was immunoSEQ multiplex PCR, and TCRdb's table has in-frame clones only and misses some. Found here are about 210,000 clones, 64% of them singletons; the top ten hold 4% to 4.5%. This sample comprised CD4+ T cells sorted from blood, obtained at week 4, from a patient treated with tofacitinib. The receptors were gathered from a human donor with alopecia areata. The CDR3 runs from the conserved cysteine through the conserved F or W. A D gene is named only where the DNA matches it firmly. Not all rows give a size; the values are once, few, many and, for expanded clones, a class.

j_gene,d_gene,v_gene,abundance,CDR3nt,CDR3aa
TRBJ2-5,-,TRBV5-1,-,TGCGCCAGCAGCATGGAGGCTTCAGAGACCCAGTACTTC,CASSMEASETQYF
TRBJ1-5,-,TRBV30,-,TGTGCCTGGGGGGCAGGGGCATTATCTCAGCCCCAGCATTTT,CAWGAGALSQPQHF
TRBJ2-6,-,TRBV7-9,-,TGTGCCAGCAGCTCACAGGGAACTGGGGCCAACGTCCTGACTTTC,CASSSQGTGANVLTF
TRBJ2-6,-,TRBV5-1,-,TGCGCCAGCAGCCCGGACTCTGGGGCCAACGTCCTGACTTTC,CASSPDSGANVLTF
TRBJ2-1,-,TRBV5-6,-,TGTGCCAGCAGCCTGACACGGAACAATGAGCAGTTCTTC,CASSLTRNNEQFF
TRBJ2-2,-,TRBV5-1,-,TGCGCCAGCATGGCGATCGCGAACACCGGGGAGCTGTTTTTT,CASMAIANTGELFF
TRBJ1-2,TRBD1,TRBV5-1,few,TGCGCCAGCAGCCGGACAGGGCAGGGTGGCTACACCTTC,CASSRTGQGGYTF
TRBJ2-2,-,TRBV29-1,-,TGCAGCGTTGACGGGCGGAGGCCCGGGGAGCTGTTTTTT,CSVDGRRPGELFF
TRBJ1-1,TRBD1,TRBV18,-,TGTGCCAGCTCCCCCGGGACAGGGACGAACACTGAAGCTTTCTTT,CASSPGTGTNTEAFF
TRBJ2-5,-,TRBV15,-,TGTGCCACCAGCAGGTCTCGACAGAAAGAGACCCAGTACTTC,CATSRSRQKETQYF
TRBJ2-2,-,TRBV29-1,-,TGCAGCGTTTGCCAGGGGAGGGCCGGGGAGCTGTTTTTT,CSVCQGRAGELFF
TRBJ1-2,TRBD1,TRBV29-1,-,TGCAGCGGACAGGGGGCCTATGGCTACACCTTC,CSGQGAYGYTF
TRBJ2-3,-,TRBV29-1,-,TGCAGCGTTGAAGGGCTAGCGAGAGATACGCAGTATTTT,CSVEGLARDTQYF
TRBJ1-1,-,TRBV30,once,TGTGCCTGGAGTACTCCGGGACCCCGAAACACTGAAGCTTTCTTT,CAWSTPGPRNTEAFF
TRBJ1-5,TRBD1,TRBV29-1,-,TGCAGCGTTGCTACGGGACAGGGCTACTTACAGCCCCAGCATTTT,CSVATGQGYLQPQHF
TRBJ1-1,-,TRBV6-1,-,TGTGCCAGCAGTGACCGAGTGAGCGGGGCTTTCTTT,CASSDRVSGAFF
TRBJ2-5,TRBD1,TRBV29-1,-,TGCAGCGTTGTGATGCAGCAGGGGGCCCAAGAGACCCAGTACTTC,CSVVMQQGAQETQYF
TRBJ2-5,-,TRBV10-2,-,TGCGCCAGCAGTGAGGGAGTAGAGACCCAGTACTTC,CASSEGVETQYF
TRBJ2-3,-,TRBV7-6,-,TGTGCCAGCAGCCAGGGACACAACCCGGGGGATACGCAGTATTTT,CASSQGHNPGDTQYF
TRBJ2-7,TRBD2,TRBV6-5,-,TGTGCCAGCAGAAGCGGGGCGGTTAGCTCCTACGAGCAGTACTTC,CASRSGAVSSYEQYF
TRBJ2-7,-,TRBV7-8,-,TGTGCCAGCAGCTTAGAACTCGGCGGAACCTACGAGCAGTACTTC,CASSLELGGTYEQYF
TRBJ2-5,TRBD1,TRBV7-2,-,TGTGCCAGCAGCTCACAGGGGGGAGACGAGACCCAGTACTTC,CASSSQGGDETQYF
TRBJ2-6,-,TRBV15,few,TGTGCCACCAGCAGAGATCGCCAAGGCCCCAACGTCCTGACTTTC,CATSRDRQGPNVLTF
TRBJ2-5,-,TRBV30,-,TGTGCCTGTCGCCCCAGGGGTCGGGAGACCCAGTACTTC,CACRPRGRETQYF
TRBJ2-4,-,TRBV25-1,-,TGTGCCAGCAGTGAAACGGGCCGCGAGACTTTTCAGTACTTC,CASSETGRETFQYF
TRBJ2-2,TRBD2,TRBV4-2,-,TGTGCCAGCAGCCAAGGAGGGCTAGCGGGAGACGGGGAGCTGTTTTTT,CASSQGGLAGDGELFF
TRBJ1-2,-,TRBV29-1,-,TGCAGCGTCTCCCGGGGGCGCGATTATGGCTACACCTTC,CSVSRGRDYGYTF
TRBJ2-1,-,TRBV25-1,-,TGTGCCAGCAGTGACCCATCCGGGACTCGGGTCTTCTTC,CASSDPSGTRVFF
TRBJ1-3,TRBD1,TRBV2,-,TGTGCCACCGCGGGACAGACCTCTGGAAACACCATATATTTT,CATAGQTSGNTIYF
TRBJ1-2,-,TRBV29-1,-,TGCAGCGTTGAAGGAAGGGACGGCTACACCTTC,CSVEGRDGYTF
TRBJ2-6,-,TRBV30,few,TGTGCCTGGAAGGCTGGGGCCAACGTCCTGACTTTC,CAWKAGANVLTF
TRBJ2-3,TRBD2,TRBV5-6,few,TGTGCCAGCACCCTCAGGACTAGCGGGGGGGCCGCAGATACGCAGTATTTT,CASTLRTSGGAADTQYF
TRBJ2-5,-,TRBV14,-,TGTGCCAGCAGCCAAGTGGAGACCCAGTACTTC,CASSQVETQYF
TRBJ2-7,-,TRBV28,-,TGTGCCAGCAGATCCGGGGCCCTCTCCTACGAGCAGTACTTC,CASRSGALSYEQYF
TRBJ2-2,-,TRBV29-1,few,TGCAGCGTTAGGAGCGCTCGGGGCACCGGGGAGCTGTTTTTT,CSVRSARGTGELFF
TRBJ2-1,-,TRBV4-1,-,TGCGCCAGCACCTTCGGGCCTGGGACATCCTACAATGAGCAGTTCTTC,CASTFGPGTSYNEQFF
TRBJ2-5,-,TRBV10-3,few,TGTGCCATCAGTGAGGGGGAAGAGACCCAGTACTTC,CAISEGEETQYF
TRBJ2-5,TRBD2,TRBV6-1,-,TGTGCCAGCCGCACGGGGGGAGAGACCCAGTACTTC,CASRTGGETQYF
TRBJ1-2,-,TRBV6-5,-,TGTGCCAGCAGTTACGCCCCTAGAGCTAACTATGGCTACACCTTC,CASSYAPRANYGYTF
TRBJ1-1,-,TRBV7-9,-,TGTGCCAGCAGCTTAGCCCCTAACCTGGCTGAAGCTTTCTTT,CASSLAPNLAEAFF
TRBJ1-2,-,TRBV29-1,few,TGCAGCGGCAATGAGGCACCCTATGGCTACACCTTC,CSGNEAPYGYTF